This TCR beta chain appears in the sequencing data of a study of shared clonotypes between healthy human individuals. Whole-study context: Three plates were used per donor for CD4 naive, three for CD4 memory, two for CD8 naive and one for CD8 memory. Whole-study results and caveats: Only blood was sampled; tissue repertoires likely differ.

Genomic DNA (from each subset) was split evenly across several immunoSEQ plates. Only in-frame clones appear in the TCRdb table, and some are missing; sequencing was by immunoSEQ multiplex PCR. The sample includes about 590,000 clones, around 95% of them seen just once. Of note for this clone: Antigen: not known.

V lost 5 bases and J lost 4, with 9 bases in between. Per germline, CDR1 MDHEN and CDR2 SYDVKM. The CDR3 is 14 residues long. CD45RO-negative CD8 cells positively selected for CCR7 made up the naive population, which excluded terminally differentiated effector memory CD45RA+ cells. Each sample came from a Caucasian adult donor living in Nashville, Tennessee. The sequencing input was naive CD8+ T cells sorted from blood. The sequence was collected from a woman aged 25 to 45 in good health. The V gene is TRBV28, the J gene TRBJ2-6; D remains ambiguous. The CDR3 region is CASSPPRGANVLTF. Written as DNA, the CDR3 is TGTGCCAGCAGTCCCCCAAGAGGGGCCAACGTCCTGACTTTC.